This TCR beta chain was profiled in a study of T cell changes during pregnancy in multiple sclerosis. This CDR3 is built from 16 residues. V shed 5 bases, J shed 2 bases, and the junction held 11 bases outside the gene matches. Looked up from germline, CDR1 is SGHVS and CDR2 is FQNEAQ. Using immunoSEQ multiplex PCR, the repertoire was profiled, and TCRdb retains in-frame clones only, with some absent. The sample holds approximately 130,000 clones, about 96% seen once. The rearrangement joins TRBV7-8 to TRBJ1-2, with 7 bases lining up with TRBD1. This sequence originates from a female donor with multiple sclerosis, enrolled in a pregnancy study. The sequencing used peripheral blood, collected after pregnancy. This CDR3 reads CASSQEGAKYNYGYTF. The CDR3 bases are TGTGCCAGCAGCCAGGAGGGGGCCAAATACAACTATGGCTACACCTTC.